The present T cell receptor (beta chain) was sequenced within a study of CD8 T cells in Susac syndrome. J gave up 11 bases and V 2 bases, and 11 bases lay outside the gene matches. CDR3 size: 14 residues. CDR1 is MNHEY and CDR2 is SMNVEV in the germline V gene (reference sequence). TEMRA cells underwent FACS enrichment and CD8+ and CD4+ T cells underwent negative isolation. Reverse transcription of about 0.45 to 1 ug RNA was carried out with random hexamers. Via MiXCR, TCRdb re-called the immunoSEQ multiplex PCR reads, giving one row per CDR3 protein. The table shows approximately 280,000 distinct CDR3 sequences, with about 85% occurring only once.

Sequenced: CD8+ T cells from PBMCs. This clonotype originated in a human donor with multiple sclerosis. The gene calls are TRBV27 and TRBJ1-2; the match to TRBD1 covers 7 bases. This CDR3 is CASSLARQGNSYTF. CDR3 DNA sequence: TGTGCCAGCAGTTTAGCGAGACAGGGTAATTCGTACACCTTC.